Below are 8 T cell receptor beta chains sequenced from a single sample in a study of siplizumab effects on memory and regulatory T cells. Repertoires were generated with immunoSEQ multiplex PCR, while TCRdb's copy carries only in-frame clones and drops some. The sample has 100,000 to 120,000 clones; over 85% are singletons. Input material: CD4+ T cells sorted from blood. All receptors come from a human donor in good health.

This chain's CDR3 is CASSLQVEQFF. CDR3 DNA: TGTGCCAGCAGCTTACAGGTTGAGCAGTTCTTC. J is TRBJ2-1 and V is TRBV11-2; no clear D. With 2 bases removed from V and 9 bases from J, the gap between germline ends came to 5 bases. The CDR3 has 11 amino acids. Germline V gene data show CDR1 as SGHAT and CDR2 as FQNNGV.

This rearrangement joins TRBV21-1 to TRBJ1-2; the table's D call, TRBD1, has no DNA check behind it. TRBV21-1 is marked as a pseudogene. This CDR3 spans 13 amino acids. Here the CDR3 DNA reads TGTGCCAGCAGCAAACAGGGCAGGGGTGGCTACACCTTC. The encoded protein is CASSKQGRGGYTF.

This chain links TRBV30 with TRBJ2-7; either TRBD1 or TRBD2 may supply D (7 bases each). CDR1 GTSNPN and CDR2 SVGIG come from the germline V gene (reference sequence). This CDR3 contains 14 residues. With 2 bases removed from V and 6 bases from J, the gap between germline ends came to 17 bases. CDR3 DNA sequence: TGTGCCTGGAGTCTCGGACTAGGGGGCTTCGAGCAGTACTTC. This codes for CAWSLGLGGFEQYF.

The rearrangement links TRBV14 to TRBJ1-2; D is unclear. The CDR3 spans 14 residues. The germline gives CDR1 SGHDN, CDR2 FVKESK. V was trimmed by 0 bases and J by 7 bases, leaving 12 bases between them. The CDR3 spells CASSQDPASRGYTF. For the CDR3, the DNA is TGTGCCAGCAGCCAAGATCCGGCGAGTCGTGGCTACACCTTC.

Only one count was recorded for this clone. The chain carries TRBV19 and TRBJ1-4, with D unresolved. Germline lookup yields CDR1 LNHDA and CDR2 SQIVND (reference sequence). V lost 3 bases, J lost 7 bases, and 12 bases lay in between. This CDR3 is built from 14 residues. The CDR3 DNA is TGTGCCAGTAGTATGGTGGATCGCGGTGAAAAACTGTTTTTT. Encoded protein: CASSMVDRGEKLFF.

The V call is TRBV5-4, the J call TRBJ2-5; D might be TRBD1 (6 bases). Germline CDR1 reads SGHNT; CDR2 reads YYREEE (reference sequence). The CDR3 has 13 residues. The V gene lost 2 bases and the J gene lost 4 bases, with 9 bases spanning the gap. In DNA, the CDR3 is TGTGCCAGCAGCTTCAGGGGCAGAGAGACCCAGTACTTC. Translating gives CASSFRGRETQYF.

The CDR3 reads CASSAEQGYSNQPQHF. The DNA of the CDR3 is TGTGCCAGTAGTGCTGAACAGGGGTATAGCAATCAGCCCCAGCATTTT. The chain recombines TRBV19 with TRBJ1-5, with 7 positions matching TRBD1. This CDR3 region has 16 residues. V was clipped by 5 bases and J by 0 bases; unmatched bases: 7. CDR1 is LNHDA, CDR2 SQIVND, per germline (reference sequence). The full variable domain, rest sourced from reference TRBV19 and TRBJ1-5, is DGGITQSPKYLFRKEGQNVTLSCEQNLNHDAMYWYRQDPGQGLRLIYYSQIVNDFQKGDIAEGYSVSREKKESFPLTVTSAQKNPTAFYLCASSAEQGYSNQPQHFGDGTRLSIL.

Comments on this clone: A read error may produce the germline difference seen at one junction end. The chain links TRBV29-1 to TRBJ2-3; 8 bases fit TRBD1. The CDR3 consists of 12 residues. CDR1 is SQVTM and CDR2 is ANQGSEA in the germline V gene. The CDR3 loop reads CSVENLGQVLVF. CDR3 bases: TGCAGCGTTGAAAACTTGGGACAGGTCCTAGTTTTT.